This T cell receptor beta chain was recorded in a study of blood T cell repertoires in COVID-19. For the study at large: COVID-19 samples collected from the United States, Italy and Spain covered acute and convalescent phases. Sources were T cells, B-cell-depleted T cells, or PBMCs; the material itself was cDNA or gDNA.

The CDR3 runs 11 residues. Trimming pared 5 bases from V and 5 bases from J, leaving 6 bases between. The germline V gene encodes CDR1 SGHAT and CDR2 FQNNGV. Per the authors' pipeline: Quantification of nucleated cells was approximated via reference gene primer amplification. Assay: immunoSEQ multiplex PCR; the TCRdb copy retains only in-frame clones and omits some. The V and J calls and clone size were taken over from that table, and D and trimming were inferred from the DNA. Of approximately 75,000 clones in the sample, 75% to 90% were seen once. Specimen: peripheral blood. This receptor was obtained from a man older than 75 with acute or convalescent COVID-19. V is TRBV11-2 and J is TRBJ1-2; D not certain. CDR3 sequence: CASSRTYGYTF. The CDR3 DNA sequence: TGTGCCAGCAGCCGGACTTATGGCTACACCTTC.